The rows below give T cell receptor beta chains drawn from one sample of a study of blood T cell repertoires in COVID-19. This table comes from immunoSEQ multiplex PCR, and its TCRdb copy is limited to in-frame clones, with some not included. The top ten hold more than 15% of the sample, which has tens of thousands of clones, more than 90% seen once. Sequencing was performed on peripheral blood. The receptors stem from a woman over 75 with active or convalescent COVID-19. Each CDR3 is given with its conserved first and last residue. D genes are given only for firm matches. Only part of the rows carry a size: once, few, many, or a class if the clone is expanded.

j_call: TRBJ1-1; clone_size: .; d_call: .; v_call: TRBV7-9; cdr3_aa: CASSTGVTEAFF; cdr3_nt: TGTGCCAGCAGTACAGGAGTGACTGAAGCTTTCTTT
j_call: TRBJ2-2; clone_size: .; d_call: .; v_call: TRBV10-3; cdr3_aa: CAIRTNANTGELFF; cdr3_nt: TGTGCCATCAGGACAAACGCGAACACCGGGGAGCTGTTTTTT
j_call: TRBJ1-1; clone_size: .; d_call: .; v_call: TRBV7-9; cdr3_aa: CASSLTDLNTEAFF; cdr3_nt: TGTGCCAGCAGCTTGACAGATTTGAACACTGAAGCTTTCTTT
j_call: TRBJ2-2; clone_size: .; d_call: TRBD2; v_call: TRBV9; cdr3_aa: CASTISGVGELFF; cdr3_nt: TGTGCCAGCACCATAAGCGGGGTTGGGGAGCTGTTTTTT
j_call: TRBJ1-1; clone_size: .; d_call: TRBD1; v_call: TRBV6-6; cdr3_aa: CASSGTGANTEAFF; cdr3_nt: TGTGCCAGCAGCGGGACAGGGGCGAACACTGAAGCTTTCTTT
j_call: TRBJ2-7; clone_size: .; d_call: TRBD2; v_call: TRBV6-1; cdr3_aa: CASSESSSGGYEQYF; cdr3_nt: TGTGCCAGCAGTGAATCCTCTAGCGGGGGCTACGAGCAGTACTTC
j_call: TRBJ1-2; clone_size: once; d_call: .; v_call: TRBV4-1; cdr3_aa: CASSQRGGANYGYTF; cdr3_nt: TGCGCCAGCAGCCAACGGGGTGGGGCTAACTATGGCTACACCTTC
j_call: TRBJ2-6; clone_size: .; d_call: .; v_call: TRBV2; cdr3_aa: CASSERGSGANVLTF; cdr3_nt: TGTGCCAGCAGTGAAAGGGGGTCTGGGGCCAACGTCCTGACTTTC
j_call: TRBJ1-4; clone_size: .; d_call: TRBD1; v_call: TRBV6-5; cdr3_aa: CASSPLGQGGRKLFF; cdr3_nt: TGTGCCAGCAGTCCGCTGGGACAGGGGGGACGGAAACTGTTTTTT
j_call: TRBJ1-6; clone_size: .; d_call: .; v_call: TRBV5-8; cdr3_aa: CASSFGGTYNSPLHF; cdr3_nt: TGTGCCAGCAGCTTCGGAGGGACCTATAATTCACCCCTCCACTTT
j_call: TRBJ2-5; clone_size: once; d_call: TRBD2; v_call: TRBV4-1; cdr3_aa: CASSQLGLAYKETQYF; cdr3_nt: TGCGCCAGCAGCCAGCTGGGACTAGCGTATAAAGAGACCCAGTACTTC